This TCR beta chain appears in the sequencing data of a study of blood T cell repertoires in COVID-19. Study details: COVID-19 samples, acute and convalescent, were from the United States, Italy and Spain. From T cells, B-cell-depleted T cells, or PBMCs came the material, which was cDNA or gDNA.

Per the original methods: Estimation of nucleated cell counts relied on the amplification of reference gene primers. TCRdb's copy holds only in-frame clones and misses some; the assay was immunoSEQ multiplex PCR. V and J calls plus clone size are reproduced from that table; the DNA served to infer D and trimming. The table has tens of thousands of clones, 70% to 90% seen once. V lost 3 bases, J lost 5 bases, and 17 bases lay in between. CDR1 is LNHDA, CDR2 SQIVND, per germline (reference sequence). The CDR3 runs to 16 residues. The sample was peripheral blood. The V and J genes are TRBV19 and TRBJ1-5; D ambiguous. This receptor was obtained from a human donor with active COVID-19. The donor label of this sample is uncertain. DNA for the CDR3: TGTGCCAGTAGTATCACCTTTGAAACACGGGATCAGCCCCAGCATTTT. Translated, it gives CASSITFETRDQPQHF.